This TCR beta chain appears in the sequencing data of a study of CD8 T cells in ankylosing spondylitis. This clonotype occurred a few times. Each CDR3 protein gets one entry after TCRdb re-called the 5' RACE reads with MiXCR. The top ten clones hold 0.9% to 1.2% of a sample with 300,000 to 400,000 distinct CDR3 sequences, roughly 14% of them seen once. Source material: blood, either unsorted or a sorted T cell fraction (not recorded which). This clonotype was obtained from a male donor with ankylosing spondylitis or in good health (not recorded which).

The CDR3 sequence is CASSQDLGKEQFF. The CDR3 DNA reads TGTGCCAGCAGCCAAGATTTGGGAAAGGAGCAGTTCTTC. The chain uses TRBV4-2 and TRBJ2-1, with D unclear. The CDR3 loop spans 13 amino acids. Germline loops: CDR1 LGHNA, CDR2 YNFKEQ. V was pared by 0 bases and J by 10 bases, with 10 bases between.